These T cell receptor beta chains were read from a single sample in a study of blood T cell repertoires in COVID-19. Measured with immunoSEQ multiplex PCR; TCRdb has only the in-frame clones, and not every one. The sample consists of roughly 87,000 clones, about 84% of them appearing once. The sequenced sample was peripheral blood. These receptors were obtained from a human donor in a cohort sampled during active COVID-19. CDR3s include the opening cysteine and the closing phenylalanine or tryptophan. A D gene is named only where the DNA matches it firmly. Some rows have no size entry. The others give once, few or many, or a class for an expanded clone.

j_call: TRBJ1-2
d_call: .
cdr3_length: 12
clone_size: .
v_call: TRBV12-3/TRBV12-4
cdr3_nt: TGTGCCAGCAGTCTTACTAGTTACGGCTACACCTTC
cdr3_aa: CASSLTSYGYTF

j_call: TRBJ1-1
d_call: .
cdr3_length: 17
clone_size: .
v_call: TRBV18
cdr3_nt: TGTGCCAGCTCACCACCTACCGGGGAAAATGTGGGCACTGAAGCTTTCTTT
cdr3_aa: CASSPPTGENVGTEAFF

j_call: TRBJ1-4
d_call: .
cdr3_length: 12
clone_size: .
v_call: TRBV5-1
cdr3_nt: TGCGCCAGCAGCTCGGACAGTGAAAAACTGTTTTTT
cdr3_aa: CASSSDSEKLFF

j_call: TRBJ2-3
d_call: TRBD1
cdr3_length: 15
clone_size: .
v_call: TRBV7-8
cdr3_nt: TGTGCCAGCAGCTTAGGTCCCGGGACAGGAGATACGCAGTATTTT
cdr3_aa: CASSLGPGTGDTQYF

j_call: TRBJ1-2
d_call: TRBD1
cdr3_length: 13
clone_size: .
v_call: TRBV4-3
cdr3_nt: TGCGCCACCGGGACAGGGGATCTCTATGGCTACACCTTC
cdr3_aa: CATGTGDLYGYTF

j_call: TRBJ1-4
d_call: .
cdr3_length: 13
clone_size: .
v_call: TRBV3-1/TRBV3-2
cdr3_nt: TGTGCCAGCAGCCAGACAGGAGGCAGAAAACTGTTTTTT
cdr3_aa: CASSQTGGRKLFF

j_call: TRBJ1-1
d_call: TRBD1
cdr3_length: 14
clone_size: .
v_call: TRBV6-1
cdr3_nt: TGTGCCAGCAGAGAAGGACAGGGGTTATCTGAAGCTTTCTTT
cdr3_aa: CASREGQGLSEAFF

j_call: TRBJ2-4
d_call: TRBD1
cdr3_length: 15
clone_size: .
v_call: TRBV6-2/TRBV6-3
cdr3_nt: TGTGCCAGCAGTACCGCGGACAGGGGTGACAACATTCAGTACTTC
cdr3_aa: CASSTADRGDNIQYF

j_call: TRBJ2-7
d_call: TRBD2
cdr3_length: 15
clone_size: .
v_call: TRBV5-6
cdr3_nt: TGTGCCAGCAGCTTGGCCGGGACTAGCTCCTACGAGCAGTACTTC
cdr3_aa: CASSLAGTSSYEQYF

j_call: TRBJ1-5
d_call: .
cdr3_length: 13
clone_size: .
v_call: TRBV2
cdr3_nt: TGTGCCAGCAGTGGCTATCGGGATCAGCCCCAGCATTTT
cdr3_aa: CASSGYRDQPQHF

j_call: TRBJ1-3
d_call: .
cdr3_length: 14
clone_size: .
v_call: TRBV7-2
cdr3_nt: TGTGCCAGCCGCAAGTGGAGCTCTGGAAACACCATATATTTT
cdr3_aa: CASRKWSSGNTIYF

j_call: TRBJ1-1
d_call: .
cdr3_length: 13
clone_size: once
v_call: TRBV6-5
cdr3_nt: TGTGCCAGCAGTTATCAGGAGAACACTGAAGCTTTCTTT
cdr3_aa: CASSYQENTEAFF

j_call: TRBJ1-1
d_call: .
cdr3_length: 13
clone_size: .
v_call: TRBV18
cdr3_nt: TGTGCCAGCTCACCATACGTCGAGACAGTTGCTTTCTTT
cdr3_aa: CASSPYVETVAFF

j_call: TRBJ1-1
d_call: .
cdr3_length: 13
clone_size: .
v_call: TRBV7-9
cdr3_nt: TGTGCCAGCAGCTCCCAGATGAACACTGAAGCTTTCTTT
cdr3_aa: CASSSQMNTEAFF

j_call: TRBJ2-7
d_call: TRBD1
cdr3_length: 15
clone_size: .
v_call: TRBV15
cdr3_nt: TGTGCCACCAGCATTAGACAGGGGGGCTCCTACGAGCAGTACTTC
cdr3_aa: CATSIRQGGSYEQYF

j_call: TRBJ2-3
d_call: .
cdr3_length: 15
clone_size: .
v_call: TRBV7-6
cdr3_nt: TGTGCCAGCAGCCCCGGGGCGGGGTCCGCAGATACGCAGTATTTT
cdr3_aa: CASSPGAGSADTQYF

j_call: TRBJ2-3
d_call: TRBD1
cdr3_length: 16
clone_size: .
v_call: TRBV7-9
cdr3_nt: TGTGCCAGCAGCTCTGGACAGGGGGGAACCACAGATACGCAGTATTTT
cdr3_aa: CASSSGQGGTTDTQYF

j_call: TRBJ2-7
d_call: .
cdr3_length: 15
clone_size: few
v_call: TRBV4-1
cdr3_nt: TGCGCCAGCAGCCAAGCGAGCTCGAGCTCCTACGAGCAGTACTTC
cdr3_aa: CASSQASSSSYEQYF

j_call: TRBJ2-7
d_call: TRBD2
cdr3_length: 14
clone_size: .
v_call: TRBV28
cdr3_nt: TGTGCCAGCCACCCGGCGGGGGTAACCTACGAGCAGTACTTC
cdr3_aa: CASHPAGVTYEQYF

j_call: TRBJ2-5
d_call: TRBD2
cdr3_length: 17
clone_size: .
v_call: TRBV6-2/TRBV6-3
cdr3_nt: TGTGCCAGCAGTTGGCCCTCGGGACTAGCGGGAAGAGAGACCCAGTACTTC
cdr3_aa: CASSWPSGLAGRETQYF

j_call: TRBJ2-2
d_call: TRBD1
cdr3_length: 16
clone_size: .
v_call: TRBV4-1
cdr3_nt: TGCGCCAGCAGCCAAGGGGGACAGGGGGCTGACGGGGAGCTGTTTTTT
cdr3_aa: CASSQGGQGADGELFF

j_call: TRBJ2-1
d_call: TRBD2
cdr3_length: 17
clone_size: .
v_call: TRBV7-8
cdr3_nt: TGTGCCAGCAGCTTAAAGGCCAGCGGGGTTTCCTACAATGAGCAGTTCTTC
cdr3_aa: CASSLKASGVSYNEQFF

j_call: TRBJ2-3
d_call: TRBD2
cdr3_length: 15
clone_size: .
v_call: TRBV7-8
cdr3_nt: TGTGCCAGCAGCTCCTCTAGCGGAAACACAGATACGCAGTATTTT
cdr3_aa: CASSSSSGNTDTQYF

j_call: TRBJ2-3
d_call: TRBD2
cdr3_length: 16
clone_size: .
v_call: TRBV18
cdr3_nt: TGTGCCAGCTCACCTTTCGCGGGAGGCAGGACAGATACGCAGTATTTT
cdr3_aa: CASSPFAGGRTDTQYF

j_call: TRBJ2-5
d_call: TRBD2
cdr3_length: 14
clone_size: .
v_call: TRBV5-4
cdr3_nt: TGTGCCAGCGGGACTAGCGGGGGCCGGGAGACCCAGTACTTC
cdr3_aa: CASGTSGGRETQYF

j_call: TRBJ2-2
d_call: .
cdr3_length: 13
clone_size: once
v_call: TRBV11-2
cdr3_nt: TGTGCCAGCAGCTTAGTCCCTCTGGGGGAGCTGTTTTTT
cdr3_aa: CASSLVPLGELFF

j_call: TRBJ2-7
d_call: TRBD1
cdr3_length: 15
clone_size: .
v_call: TRBV4-1
cdr3_nt: TGCGCCAGCAGCCCCCGGACAGGAGCCTCCTACGAGCAGTACTTC
cdr3_aa: CASSPRTGASYEQYF

j_call: TRBJ2-7
d_call: TRBD2
cdr3_length: 15
clone_size: .
v_call: TRBV7-2
cdr3_nt: TGTGCCAGCAGCCGCCTCGGGAGGGAAGCCAGCGAGCAGTACTTC
cdr3_aa: CASSRLGREASEQYF

j_call: TRBJ2-7
d_call: .
cdr3_length: 13
clone_size: .
v_call: TRBV5-8
cdr3_nt: TGTGCCAGCAGCTTGATTTTCCGCGGGGAGCAGTACTTC
cdr3_aa: CASSLIFRGEQYF

j_call: TRBJ1-6
d_call: TRBD1
cdr3_length: 15
clone_size: .
v_call: TRBV5-1
cdr3_nt: TGCGCCAGCAGCCGAGCTGGGACAGATAATTCACCCCTCCACTTT
cdr3_aa: CASSRAGTDNSPLHF

j_call: TRBJ2-7
d_call: .
cdr3_length: 12
clone_size: .
v_call: TRBV3-1/TRBV3-2
cdr3_nt: TGTGCCAGCAGCCCGACTTCCTACGAGCAGTACTTC
cdr3_aa: CASSPTSYEQYF

j_call: TRBJ2-7
d_call: .
cdr3_length: 15
clone_size: .
v_call: TRBV7-2
cdr3_nt: TGTGCCAGCAGCCCCGCCCGAGACAGGCCCTACGAGCAGTACTTC
cdr3_aa: CASSPARDRPYEQYF

j_call: TRBJ2-5
d_call: TRBD2
cdr3_length: 14
clone_size: .
v_call: TRBV7-3
cdr3_nt: TGTGCCAGCAGCTTAATCGGGGGGGTGGAGACCCAGTACTTC
cdr3_aa: CASSLIGGVETQYF

j_call: TRBJ2-5
d_call: .
cdr3_length: 14
clone_size: once
v_call: TRBV28
cdr3_nt: TGTGCCAGCAGTTTGAGGCAGCTCCAAGAGACCCAGTACTTC
cdr3_aa: CASSLRQLQETQYF

j_call: TRBJ2-7
d_call: .
cdr3_length: 12
clone_size: .
v_call: TRBV20-1
cdr3_nt: TGCAGTGCTAGTGTGGCTTCTGACGAGCAGTACTTC
cdr3_aa: CSASVASDEQYF

j_call: TRBJ1-2
d_call: .
cdr3_length: 13
clone_size: .
v_call: TRBV7-9
cdr3_nt: TGTGCCAGCAGCTCCTCGGGGTCCTATGGCTACACCTTC
cdr3_aa: CASSSSGSYGYTF

j_call: TRBJ2-3
d_call: TRBD2
cdr3_length: 14
clone_size: .
v_call: TRBV6-5
cdr3_nt: TGTGCCAGCGGTAGCGGGAGTGGCGCAGATACGCAGTATTTT
cdr3_aa: CASGSGSGADTQYF

j_call: TRBJ2-1
d_call: TRBD2
cdr3_length: 16
clone_size: .
v_call: TRBV9
cdr3_nt: TGTGCCAGCAGCGTAGGGACTAGCGGGGCGAGGGATGAGCAGTTCTTC
cdr3_aa: CASSVGTSGARDEQFF

j_call: TRBJ1-6
d_call: .
cdr3_length: 15
clone_size: .
v_call: TRBV28
cdr3_nt: TGTGCCAGCAGTCTAGGCAATTTTGTTAATTCACCCCTCCACTTT
cdr3_aa: CASSLGNFVNSPLHF

j_call: TRBJ1-1
d_call: .
cdr3_length: 14
clone_size: .
v_call: TRBV5-1
cdr3_nt: TGCGCCAGCAGCTTGAACAGATTGAACACTGAAGCTTTCTTT
cdr3_aa: CASSLNRLNTEAFF

j_call: TRBJ2-2
d_call: TRBD1
cdr3_length: 16
clone_size: .
v_call: TRBV10-3
cdr3_nt: TGTGCCATCAGTTCGGGACAGGGGGCGAACACCGGGGAGCTGTTTTTT
cdr3_aa: CAISSGQGANTGELFF

j_call: TRBJ2-5
d_call: TRBD1
cdr3_length: 18
clone_size: .
v_call: TRBV7-9
cdr3_nt: TGTGCCAGCAGCTTAACCCTCGGACAGGGGGATATCCGAGAGACCCAGTACTTC
cdr3_aa: CASSLTLGQGDIRETQYF

j_call: TRBJ2-1
d_call: .
cdr3_length: 15
clone_size: .
v_call: TRBV7-2
cdr3_nt: TGTGCCAGCAGCTTAGCCCCAAGGGGGGGACATGAGCAGTTCTTC
cdr3_aa: CASSLAPRGGHEQFF

j_call: TRBJ2-1
d_call: TRBD2
cdr3_length: 16
clone_size: .
v_call: TRBV19
cdr3_nt: TGTGCCAGTAGTTTCCTAGCGGGAGGCGCGTACAATGAGCAGTTCTTC
cdr3_aa: CASSFLAGGAYNEQFF

j_call: TRBJ1-3
d_call: .
cdr3_length: 16
clone_size: .
v_call: TRBV11-2
cdr3_nt: TGTGCCAGCAGAAGACCAGGCGACAGGTCTGGAAACACCATATATTTT
cdr3_aa: CASRRPGDRSGNTIYF

j_call: TRBJ1-1
d_call: .
cdr3_length: 14
clone_size: few
v_call: TRBV4-3
cdr3_nt: TGCGCCAGCAGCCAAGGACAGAGTAACACTGAAGCTTTCTTT
cdr3_aa: CASSQGQSNTEAFF

j_call: TRBJ2-7
d_call: TRBD1
cdr3_length: 16
clone_size: .
v_call: TRBV19
cdr3_nt: TGTGCCAGTAGTACGCTGGGGGGGACAGGGGACTACGAGCAGTACTTC
cdr3_aa: CASSTLGGTGDYEQYF

j_call: TRBJ1-1
d_call: .
cdr3_length: 15
clone_size: few
v_call: TRBV4-3
cdr3_nt: TGCGCCAGCAGCCAGTGGGTGGGGCAGGGAACTGAAGCTTTCTTT
cdr3_aa: CASSQWVGQGTEAFF

j_call: TRBJ2-6
d_call: TRBD1
cdr3_length: 20
clone_size: .
v_call: TRBV4-3
cdr3_nt: TGCGCCAGCAGCCAAGATGGAGTAATCAGACAGGGGGCGTCGACCAACGTCCTGACTTTC
cdr3_aa: CASSQDGVIRQGASTNVLTF

j_call: TRBJ2-2
d_call: .
cdr3_length: 15
clone_size: .
v_call: TRBV27
cdr3_nt: TGTGCCAGCAGTTTTCTACAGGGCAGCACCGGGGAGCTGTTTTTT
cdr3_aa: CASSFLQGSTGELFF

j_call: TRBJ1-3
d_call: TRBD1
cdr3_length: 13
clone_size: once
v_call: TRBV2
cdr3_nt: TGTGCCAGCAGCGGCGACAGGGTCGGGACCATATATTTT
cdr3_aa: CASSGDRVGTIYF

j_call: TRBJ1-2
d_call: .
cdr3_length: 14
clone_size: .
v_call: TRBV5-6
cdr3_nt: TGTGCCAGCAGCTTAGTGTCACAGGGACCACGCTACACCTTC
cdr3_aa: CASSLVSQGPRYTF

j_call: TRBJ2-7
d_call: TRBD1
cdr3_length: 15
clone_size: .
v_call: TRBV28
cdr3_nt: TGTGCCAGCAGTTCCCCGGGACAGAGACCCTACGAGCAGTACTTC
cdr3_aa: CASSSPGQRPYEQYF

j_call: TRBJ2-5
d_call: TRBD1
cdr3_length: 16
clone_size: .
v_call: TRBV11-2
cdr3_nt: TGTGCCAGCAGCACTTACGGACAGGGAAGAGGGGAGACCCAGTACTTC
cdr3_aa: CASSTYGQGRGETQYF

j_call: TRBJ2-2
d_call: TRBD1
cdr3_length: 16
clone_size: .
v_call: TRBV7-9
cdr3_nt: TGTGCCAGCAGCCCGTGGGACAGGGGCGGAACCGGGGAGCTGTTTTTT
cdr3_aa: CASSPWDRGGTGELFF

j_call: TRBJ2-7
d_call: TRBD1
cdr3_length: 13
clone_size: .
v_call: TRBV7-9
cdr3_nt: TGTGCCAGCAGCCCATTGACAGGGGACGAGCAGTACTTC
cdr3_aa: CASSPLTGDEQYF

j_call: TRBJ2-2
d_call: TRBD1
cdr3_length: 16
clone_size: .
v_call: TRBV3-1/TRBV3-2
cdr3_nt: TGTGCCAGCAGCCCTTCCCGGGACAGCGAACACCGGGGAGCTGTTTTT
cdr3_aa: CASSPSRDSEHRGAVF

j_call: TRBJ2-5
d_call: TRBD2
cdr3_length: 15
clone_size: once
v_call: TRBV6-5
cdr3_nt: TGTGCCAGCAGTTTCCGGGACTACCCTGGAGAGACCCAGTACTTC
cdr3_aa: CASSFRDYPGETQYF

j_call: TRBJ1-1
d_call: .
cdr3_length: 11
clone_size: .
v_call: TRBV20-1
cdr3_nt: TGCAGTGCCCAACCCGGGGCTGAAGCTTTCTTT
cdr3_aa: CSAQPGAEAFF

j_call: TRBJ1-6
d_call: .
cdr3_length: 16
clone_size: .
v_call: TRBV5-5
cdr3_nt: TGTGCCAGCAGCTTGGATTACAGCTCCTATAATTCACCCCTCCACTTT
cdr3_aa: CASSLDYSSYNSPLHF